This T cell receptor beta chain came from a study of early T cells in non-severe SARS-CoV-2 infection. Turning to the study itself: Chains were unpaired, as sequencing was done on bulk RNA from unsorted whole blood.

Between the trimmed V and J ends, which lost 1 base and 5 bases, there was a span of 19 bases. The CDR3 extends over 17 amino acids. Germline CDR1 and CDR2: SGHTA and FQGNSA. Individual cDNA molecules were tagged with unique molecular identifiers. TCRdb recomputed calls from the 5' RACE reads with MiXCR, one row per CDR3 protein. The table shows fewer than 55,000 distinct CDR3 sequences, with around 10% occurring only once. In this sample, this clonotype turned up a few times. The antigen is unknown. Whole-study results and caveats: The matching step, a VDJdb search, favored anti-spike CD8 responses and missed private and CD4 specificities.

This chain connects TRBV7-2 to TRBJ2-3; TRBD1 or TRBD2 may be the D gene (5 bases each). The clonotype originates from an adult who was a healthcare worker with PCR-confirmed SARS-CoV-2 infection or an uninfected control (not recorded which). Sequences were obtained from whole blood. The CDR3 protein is CASSLGAARGPEDTQYF. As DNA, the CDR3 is TGTGCCAGCAGCTTAGGAGCGGCACGGGGCCCCGAAGATACGCAGTATTTT.